These 5 T cell receptor beta chains came from one sample sequenced in a study of regulatory T cells in long-lasting Graves disease. The time point was: newly diagnosed GD, antithyroid drugs for less than 3 months. The authors made the TCR library using RNA they extracted from PBMCs. Arm-PCR with iRepertoire HTBI primers amplified the CDR3 regions for these TCR beta libraries. TCRdb re-called the multiplex PCR reads through MiXCR, storing one row per CDR3 protein. Found here are 580,000 or so distinct CDR3 sequences, about 16% of them singletons; the top ten hold around 12%. These data also formed part of another study, on T cells in Graves' hyperthyroidism and ophthalmopathy.

This material consisted of peripheral blood mononuclear cells (PBMCs), taken at new diagnosis, from a patient treated with antithyroid drugs. The receptors shown here come from a man between 18 and 29 years old with Graves disease.

This chain joins TRBV12-3 or TRBV12-4 and TRBJ1-2, with a tentative D call TRBD1 (5 bases). The V gene lost 2 bases and the J gene lost 6 bases, with 16 bases spanning the gap. The CDR3 sequence is 15 residues long. In nucleotides, the CDR3 is TGTGCCAGCAGTTTACTACCCCCGGACACTCATGGCTACACCTTC. Encoded protein: CASSLLPPDTHGYTF.

The sample holds many counts of this clonotype. The chain recombines TRBV12-3 or TRBV12-4 with TRBJ1-2, with D uncertain. V lost 7 bases and J 7 bases, leaving 16 bases between the germline ends. The length of the CDR3 is 13 residues. The CDR3 sequence: CASTEQSSGGYTF. The CDR3 DNA reads as TGTGCCAGCACCGAACAGAGTTCTGGTGGCTACACCTTC.

This clonotype was found once. This chain connects TRBV4-2 to TRBJ2-3; 10 bases are shared with TRBD2. This CDR3 has 17 residues. V lost 2 bases to trimming and J lost 4 bases; unmatched junction nucleotides: 9. Per the germline V gene, CDR1 is LGHNA and CDR2 is YNFKEQ. CDR3 nucleotide sequence: TGTGCCAGCAGCCAAAAATCGCTAGCGGGAGTGGCAGATACGCAGTATTTT. It codes for CASSQKSLAGVADTQYF.

There are a few counts of this clonotype. The genes are TRBV20-1 and TRBJ2-1; 8 bases fit TRBD2. Germline CDR1 reads DFQATT; CDR2 reads SNEGSKA (reference sequence). The CDR3 extends over 15 amino acids. Trimming cost V 0 bases and J 7 bases; bases outside gene matches: 8. The CDR3 DNA sequence: TGCAGTGCTAGAGATTCCGGGACTAGTAGGAATGAGCAGTTCTTC. Translated, it gives CSARDSGTSRNEQFF.

This clonotype was recorded many times. J is TRBJ2-1 and V is TRBV6-1; 14 bases agree with TRBD2. In germline, CDR1 is MNHNS, CDR2 SASEGT. Trimming removed 9 bases from V and 10 bases from J; junction bases left unmatched: 5. The CDR3 sequence is 13 residues long. The CDR3 region has the DNA TGTGCCAGGACTAGCGGGAGGGCCCGGGAGCAGTTCTTC. This sequence encodes CARTSGRAREQFF.